The clone carrying this T cell receptor (beta chain) was counted a few times. Antigen unknown. These data are taken from a study of human T cells and chemical hapten exposure. Overall study results and limits: Against controls, expanded TCRs gave rise to significantly more large CDR3 similarity clusters. With patch test score, the counts of PT1 expanded TCRs showed a positive correlation.

Individual cDNA molecules received unique molecular identifiers in the library. TCRdb analysed the RACE reads with MiXCR anew, one entry per CDR3 protein. Among some 380,000 distinct CDR3 sequences listed, 4% to 5.5% were seen once. The CDR3 is 15 amino acids. J gave up 0 bases and V 6 bases, and 5 bases lay outside the gene matches. CDR1 and CDR2 from the germline V gene are LNHDA and SQIVND (reference sequence). Time point noted: patch test 1, 2 weeks after DPC sensitization. The treatment here: therapeutic diphenylcyclopropenone sensitization with weekly scalp DPC. Each donor was an alopecia patient between 18 and 70 years of age who qualified for DPC.

The chain links TRBV19 to TRBJ1-5; TRBD1 aligns across 7 bases. The sequence derives from a woman aged 45-59 years with alopecia areata. Some clones in this sample may be carry-over from other donors' samples. The material sequenced was whole blood, taken in connection with sensitization to the hapten diphenylcyclopropenone (DPC). The CDR3 sequence: CASRTDRVSNQPQHF. CDR3 bases: TGTGCCAGTAGGACCGACAGGGTTAGCAATCAGCCCCAGCATTTT.